The rows below give T cell receptor beta chains drawn from one sample of a study of tumor-infiltrating lymphocytes in primary liver carcinoma. Using its own MiXCR run on the multiplex PCR reads, TCRdb lists one record per CDR3 protein. The sample shows around 120,000 distinct CDR3 sequences, around 60% of them seen only once. Sequences were obtained from liver tumor tissue from sampling region 1. The origin of the receptors is a woman aged 60-70 years with primary liver carcinoma and hepatitis B virus infection. CDR3s include the opening cysteine and the closing phenylalanine or tryptophan. Each record gives: clone size, V gene, D gene, J gene, CDR3 protein, CDR3 DNA. D genes are given only for firm matches. Size is stated for part of the rows, as once, few or many counts, or as a class when the clone is expanded.

>NA|TRBV12-3/TRBV12-4|NA|TRBJ2-3
CPSTLDFGSTDTQYF
TGTCCCAGCACTTTAGATTTCGGGAGCACAGATACGCAGTATTTT
>NA|TRBV6-1|TRBD1|TRBJ1-1
CVSSDRDTEAFF
TGTGTCAGCAGTGACAGGGATACTGAAGCTTTCTTT
>NA|TRBV5-6|TRBD2|TRBJ2-1
CTSILQGLAYNEQFF
TGTACCAGCATCTTGCAGGGACTAGCTTACAATGAGCAGTTCTTC
>many|TRBV4-1|NA|TRBJ1-5
CASSQDGQFNQPQHF
TGCGCCAGCAGCCAAGACGGACAGTTCAATCAGCCCCAGCATTTT
>NA|TRBV29-1|NA|TRBJ2-2
CNVGNAGELFF
TGCAACGTTGGGAACGCCGGGGAGCTGTTTTTT
>many|TRBV11-1|NA|TRBJ2-7
CASSLDGDTRYEQYF
TGTGCCAGCAGCTTAGACGGGGACACTCGCTACGAGCAGTACTTC
>NA|TRBV11-2|NA|TRBJ2-7
CASSSDLLVGFSYEQYF
TGTGCCAGCAGCTCCGATTTACTAGTGGGTTTCTCCTACGAGCAGTACTTC
>NA|TRBV5-5|TRBD2|TRBJ2-1
CASSIQSGSSYNEQFF
TGTGCCAGCAGCATCCAGAGCGGGAGCTCCTACAATGAGCAGTTCTTC
>few|TRBV20-1|TRBD1|TRBJ1-4
CSARQTGVGEKLFF
TGCAGTGCTAGACAAACAGGGGTTGGGGAAAAACTGTTTTTT
>many|TRBV28|TRBD1|TRBJ2-2
CASSLRRGRRTDMNTGELFF
TGTGCCAGCAGTTTAAGAAGGGGGCGGCGGACGGACATGAACACCGGGGAGCTGTTTTTT
>NA|TRBV11-2|NA|TRBJ2-2
CAGSLEGTGKLFF
TGTGCCGGCAGCTTAGAGGGGACCGGGAAGCTGTTTTTT
>many|TRBV12-5|TRBD1|TRBJ2-7
CASGWDRGYEQYF
TGTGCTAGTGGATGGGACAGGGGGTACGAGCAGTACTTC
>NA|TRBV12-3/TRBV12-4|TRBD1|TRBJ1-3
CASSSRQGGNTIYF
TGTGCCAGCAGTTCCCGACAGGGTGGAAACACCATATATTTT
>NA|TRBV30|TRBD1|TRBJ1-1
CAWKYRGNTEAFF
TGTGCCTGGAAGTACAGGGGTAACACTGAAGCTTTCTTT
>NA|TRBV7-9|TRBD2|TRBJ2-1
CASSPSGRGQFF
TGTGCCAGCAGCCCCAGTGGGAGGGGGCAGTTCTTC
>NA|TRBV11-2|NA|TRBJ2-2
CASCSRSGRRGTGELFF
TGTGCCAGCTGCTCCCGTAGTGGGAGGAGGGGCACCGGGGAGCTGTTTTTT
>NA|TRBV11-2|NA|TRBJ2-3
CACSPWADARYF
TGTGCCTGCAGCCCCTGGGCGGATGCGCGGTATTTT
>NA|TRBV11-2|NA|TRBJ2-5
CASSTLGLAGETHYF
TGTGCCAGCAGTACCCTGGGACTCGCAGGAGAGACCCATTACTTC
>NA|TRBV11-2|TRBD1|TRBJ2-1
CASSLAHGQGYRSEQFF
TGTGCCAGCAGCTTAGCCCACGGACAGGGATACAGGAGTGAGCAGTTCTTC
>NA|TRBV6-6|NA|TRBJ2-2
CASSSGISTGGLFF
TGTGCCAGCAGTAGCGGTATTAGCACCGGGGGGCTGTTTTTT
>many|TRBV6-2/TRBV6-3|NA|TRBJ2-5
CAAGRKETQYF
TGTGCCGCAGGCAGGAAAGAGACCCAGTACTTC
>NA|TRBV5-6|TRBD2|TRBJ2-5
CASRYTSGQETQYF
TGTGCCAGCAGGTATACTAGCGGCCAGGAGACCCAGTACTTC
>once|TRBV11-2|TRBD2|TRBJ2-5
CVSSFSGRNETQYF
TGTGTCAGCAGTTTCAGCGGGAGGAATGAGACCCAGTACTTC
>many|TRBV29-1|NA|TRBJ1-4
CSVRWGHREKLFF
TGCAGCGTCCGGTGGGGACACAGAGAAAAACTGTTTTTT
>NA|TRBV7-9|TRBD1|TRBJ1-1
CASRREQGAATEAFF
TGTGCCAGCAGACGAGAACAGGGGGCGGCCACTGAAGCTTTCTTT
>NA|TRBV7-9|TRBD1|TRBJ2-7
CVSSSPDRGLYEQYF
TGTGTCAGCAGCTCCCCAGACAGGGGGCTATACGAGCAGTACTTC
>NA|TRBV11-1|TRBD1|TRBJ2-7
CASSGPDRGDYELYF
TGTGCCAGCAGCGGGCCGGACAGGGGGGACTATGAGCTGTACTTC
>NA|TRBV6-1|NA|TRBJ1-2
CASRTQPREGYTF
TGTGCCAGCAGAACACAACCGAGGGAGGGCTACACCTTC
>NA|TRBV11-2|TRBD2|TRBJ2-3
CASTPGRASGSTDTQYF
TGTGCCAGCACCCCAGGCCGGGCTAGCGGAAGCACAGATACGCAGTACTTT
>NA|TRBV6-5|NA|TRBJ1-1
CASSYGQVNTEALF
TGTGCCAGCAGTTATGGTCAGGTTAACACTGAAGCTCTCTTT
>NA|TRBV7-8|NA|TRBJ2-7
CPSSLVNSYERYF
TGTCCCAGCAGCTTAGTTAACAGCTACGAGCGGTACTTC
>many|TRBV5-4|TRBD1|TRBJ2-3
CASSTDRGDTQYF
TGTGCCAGCAGCACGGACAGGGGTGATACGCAGTATTTT
>NA|TRBV7-9|TRBD1|TRBJ2-2
CASSFRTGNTGDLFF
TGTGCCAGCAGCTTTCGGACAGGGAACACCGGGGACCTGTTTTTT
>NA|TRBV6-1|TRBD2|TRBJ2-7
CASSRTSRNYELYF
TGTGCCAGCTCAAGGACTAGCAGGAACTACGAGCTGTACTTC
>NA|TRBV29-1|NA|TRBJ2-1
CSAPSRGVVDIEQFF
TGCAGCGCCCCCTCCCGCGGGGTGGTGGACATTGAGCAGTTCTTC
>many|TRBV6-5|TRBD1|TRBJ1-1
CASSYSAGGGTEAFF
TGTGCCAGCAGTTACTCCGCAGGGGGCGGCACTGAAGCTTTCTTT
>NA|TRBV4-2|NA|TRBJ1-1
CASRPGGGRSTEAFF
TGTGCCAGCAGACCTGGAGGGGGGCGGTCTACTGAAGCTTTCTTT
>NA|TRBV11-2|TRBD2|TRBJ2-5
CTSSWGTSGTETLYF
TGTACCAGCAGCTGGGGAACTAGCGGGACGGAGACCCTGTACTTC
>few|TRBV5-1|TRBD2|TRBJ2-3
CASSFPERRTSGFDTQYF
TGCGCCAGCAGCTTCCCCGAGCGACGGACTAGCGGGTTCGATACGCAGTATTTT
>NA|TRBV5-4|NA|TRBJ2-5
CDSSFGGMEAQYF
TGTGACAGCAGCTTTGGGGGGATGGAGGCCCAGTACTTC
>NA|TRBV29-1|TRBD2|TRBJ2-3
CSVGKTSGRIDTQYF
TGCAGCGTTGGCAAGACCAGCGGGAGGATAGATACGCAGTATTTT
>NA|TRBV7-8|TRBD2|TRBJ2-7
CAGSAGLAGAREQYF
TGTGCCGGCAGCGCCGGACTAGCGGGAGCCCGCGAGCAGTACTTC
>NA|TRBV28|NA|TRBJ1-6
CTSSQGSPLGSSPLHF
TGTACCAGCAGCCAAGGGTCTCCGCTTGGGAGTTCACCCCTCCACTTT
>few|TRBV13|NA|TRBJ1-6
CASSSSQVSDSPLHF
TGTGCCAGCAGCTCCTCACAGGTTTCCGATTCACCCCTCCACTTT
>NA|TRBV11-2|NA|TRBJ2-2
CTSSLEQSHAGELFF
TGTACCAGCAGCTTAGAACAGTCTCACGCCGGGGAGCTGTTTTTT
>NA|TRBV20-1|NA|TRBJ2-1
CSASGSSGSSYNEQFF
TGCAGTGCTAGTGGGTCCAGCGGCAGCTCCTACAATGAGCAGTTCTTC
>many|TRBV12-3/TRBV12-4|NA|TRBJ2-7
CASSFAGRPTYEQYF
TGTGCCAGCAGTTTCGCGGGGAGGCCAACCTACGAGCAGTACTTC
>once|TRBV29-1|NA|TRBJ2-2
CSVVWAGRELFF
TGCAGCGTTGTGTGGGCCGGCAGGGAGCTGTTTTTT
>NA|TRBV6-5|NA|TRBJ2-7
CASSQDTGYYQYF
TGTGCCAGCAGTCAGGACACCGGCTACTATCAGTACTTC
>NA|TRBV12-3/TRBV12-4|NA|TRBJ1-4
CASSLCRDRAEKLFF
TGTGCCAGCAGTCTATGCCGGGACCGGGCAGAAAAACTGTTTTTT
>many|TRBV7-9|NA|TRBJ1-1
CASSLMNTEAFF
TGTGCCAGCAGCTTAATGAACACTGAAGCTTTCTTT
>NA|TRBV28|TRBD1|TRBJ2-1
CASSSLGDRPLNVQLF
TGTGCCAGCAGCTCCCTTGGGGACAGACCCCTGAATGTGCAGCTCTTC
>NA|TRBV28|TRBD2|TRBJ2-7
CASSRGLVGVGEQYF
TGTGCCAGCAGTCGAGGACTAGTGGGAGTTGGAGAGCAGTACTTC
>many|TRBV29-1|TRBD2|TRBJ2-3
CSTKLLAGADTQYF
TGCAGCACTAAGCTGCTAGCGGGAGCAGATACGCAGTATTTT
>NA|TRBV11-3|NA|TRBJ2-7
CASSLDRANGFEQHF
TGTGCCAGCAGCTTAGATCGGGCTAACGGCTTCGAGCAGCACTTC
>NA|TRBV29-1|TRBD1|TRBJ1-2
CSVDLGAVGGGGYTF
TGCAGCGTTGATCTGGGGGCAGTAGGGGGCGGCGGCTACACCTTC
>NA|TRBV11-2|NA|TRBJ2-7
CASSFGRVCEQYF
TGTGCCAGCAGCTTCGGTCGGGTATGCGAGCAGTACTTC